This TCR beta chain was sequenced for a study of blood T cell repertoires in COVID-19. Overall study: Acute and convalescent COVID-19 samples came from the United States, Italy and Spain.

Under the authors' procedure: How many nucleated cells were present was estimated from reference gene primer amplification. Sequencing was performed with immunoSEQ multiplex PCR; in TCRdb, only in-frame clones are kept and a portion is missing. That table supplies the V and J calls and clone size; D and trimming were determined from the DNA. This table has about 200,000 clones, approximately 85% appearing once. This CDR3 is built from 13 residues. The germline V gene encodes CDR1 SQVTM and CDR2 ANQGSEA. V trimming: 6 bases; J trimming: 1 base; junction bases outside the gene matches: 4. This clone was found once. Seattle cases were enrolled at active infection and followed longitudinally.

The origin of this receptor is an elderly woman with COVID-19, enrolled during active disease. Source material: peripheral blood. The J gene is TRBJ1-1, the V gene TRBV29-1, with 8 positions matching TRBD1. DNA for the CDR3: TGCAGCGTGCGACAGGGGTCGAACACTGAAGCTTTCTTT. Amino acids: CSVRQGSNTEAFF.